Listed below are T cell receptor beta chains from one sample, sequenced in a study of T cell responses to AZD1222 COVID-19 vaccine. Assay used: immunoSEQ multiplex PCR; TCRdb lists only in-frame clones, some missing. Here the sample spans about 270,000 clones, around 93% being singletons. Sequenced material: peripheral blood, taken 28 days after the second AZD1222 dose. All receptors derive from an adult who received the AZD1222 COVID-19 vaccine. Both conserved end residues are part of each CDR3. The D gene is left open where the match is weak.

>TRBJ2-2|TRBD2|TRBV7-8
TGTGCCAGCAGCCCGGGACTAGCGGGATGGGGGGCCGGGGAGCTGTTTTTT
CASSPGLAGWGAGELFF
>TRBJ1-1|-|TRBV10-3
TGTGCCATCAGTGACGGCGGCCGGGAAGCTTTCTTT
CAISDGGREAFF
>TRBJ2-1|TRBD2|TRBV4-3
TGCGCCAGCAGCCAGATAGCGGGGGCTAACAATGAGCAGTTCTTC
CASSQIAGANNEQFF
>TRBJ1-5|-|TRBV7-3
TGTGCCAGCAGCTTACAATCGGGTTCACCCCAGCATTTT
CASSLQSGSPQHF
>TRBJ2-7|-|TRBV19
TGTGCCAGTAGTATAGCCGGGGGGCCCTACGAGCAGTACTTC
CASSIAGGPYEQYF
>TRBJ2-7|-|TRBV2
TGTGCCAGCAGGGAGGACTGGTGGGAGCAGTACTTC
CASREDWWEQYF
>TRBJ2-1|TRBD2|TRBV5-1
TGCGCCCGCAGCTGGGGGACTAGCGGGGGGACCTACAATGAGCAGTTCTTC
CARSWGTSGGTYNEQFF
>TRBJ1-3|-|TRBV19
TGTGCCAGTAGTACCTCCGGGACACTGATCTCTGGAAACACCATATATTTT
CASSTSGTLISGNTIYF
>TRBJ2-7|-|TRBV13
TGTGCCAGCAGCCCAGGGAAATCCTACGAGCAGTACTTC
CASSPGKSYEQYF
>TRBJ1-1|-|TRBV6-5
TGTGCCAGCAGAGAGGACGGGAACACTGAAGCTTTCTTT
CASREDGNTEAFF